This T cell receptor (beta chain) stems from a study of shared clonotypes between healthy human individuals. Across the whole study: Each donor's CD4 naive and CD4 memory cells filled three plates apiece, CD8 naive two, and CD8 memory one.

Trimming cost V 4 bases and J 0 bases; bases outside gene matches: 6. The CDR3 covers 15 residues. The germline CDR1 and CDR2 sequences are MNHEY and SMNVEV (reference sequence). The repertoire was sequenced with immunoSEQ multiplex PCR; TCRdb's copy has only in-frame clones and lacks some. The table lists 1,100,000 or so clones, about 84% of them singletons. The origin of this receptor is a man younger than 35 in good health. Some clones in this sample may be carry-over from other donors' samples. The rearrangement uses TRBV27 and TRBJ2-7; TRBD2 agrees at 7 bases. Material for sequencing was memory CD4+ T cells from PBMCs. Described subset: CD45RA-negative fraction. CDR3 sequence: CASSYLRGTSYEQYF. The CDR3 nucleotides are TGTGCCAGCAGTTATTTGCGGGGGACCTCCTACGAGCAGTACTTC.